A selection of T cell receptor beta chains follows, all from one sample in a study of T cells in Graves' hyperthyroidism and ophthalmopathy. Each CDR3 protein is one row after TCRdb ran MiXCR on the multiplex PCR reads. This sample has roughly 400,000 distinct CDR3 sequences, with more than 20% found just once. Sequencing was done on a sample of blood. These receptor sequences come from a man aged 50-60 years with Graves' hyperthyroidism. CDR3s include the opening cysteine and the closing phenylalanine or tryptophan. Fields, in order: J gene, V gene, CDR3 protein.

J: TRBJ2-5; V: TRBV6-1; CDR3: CASSTYRDRGLQETQYF
J: TRBJ2-5; V: TRBV2; CDR3: CASRSGTSVETQYF
J: TRBJ1-5; V: TRBV7-9; CDR3: CASSSPGFQPQHF
J: TRBJ1-5; V: TRBV30; CDR3: CAWSGDRGYQPQHF
J: TRBJ2-1; V: TRBV5-1; CDR3: CASSSTSGRISEQFF
J: TRBJ2-2; V: TRBV5-5; CDR3: CASSLADGELFF
J: TRBJ1-1; V: TRBV5-1; CDR3: CASSLAGELTEAFF
J: TRBJ1-4; V: TRBV5-1; CDR3: CASSFEPTNEKLFF
J: TRBJ2-3; V: TRBV24-1; CDR3: CATGQGVPDTQYF
J: TRBJ2-1; V: TRBV27; CDR3: CASSLRASGENEQFF
J: TRBJ2-7; V: TRBV15; CDR3: CATSRGDSSYEQYF
J: TRBJ2-3; V: TRBV28; CDR3: CASSFPQRRETQYF
J: TRBJ2-2; V: TRBV19; CDR3: CASSRTGANTGELFF
J: TRBJ2-1; V: TRBV11-2; CDR3: CASSYWERRSNEQFF
J: TRBJ1-6; V: TRBV19; CDR3: CASSPSGYSPLHF
J: TRBJ2-1; V: TRBV28; CDR3: CASRAPGGFSGSLDNEQFF
J: TRBJ2-5; V: TRBV9; CDR3: CASSVAASGTQETQYF
J: TRBJ2-7; V: TRBV11-2; CDR3: CASSLVRGPGYEQYF
J: TRBJ1-1; V: TRBV4-1; CDR3: CASSQAGSNTEAFF
J: TRBJ1-1; V: TRBV29-1; CDR3: CSGLQGVVAEAFF
J: TRBJ1-1; V: TRBV6-2/TRBV6-3; CDR3: CASRQGGNTEAFF
J: TRBJ1-1; V: TRBV12-3/TRBV12-4; CDR3: CASRAKRVTGDKVINTEAFF
J: TRBJ2-1; V: TRBV7-9; CDR3: CASSLAAGEQFF
J: TRBJ2-5; V: TRBV7-9; CDR3: CASSAHLAVQETQYF
J: TRBJ2-3; V: TRBV12-3/TRBV12-4; CDR3: CASSIGQPLGDTQYF
J: TRBJ1-3; V: TRBV6-1; CDR3: CASSPGLLGNTIYF
J: TRBJ2-5; V: TRBV28; CDR3: CASSFLLAGSETQYF
J: TRBJ2-5; V: TRBV7-9; CDR3: CASSGTSFWETQYF
J: TRBJ2-7; V: TRBV5-1; CDR3: CASSPGTSGRAREQYF
J: TRBJ2-1; V: TRBV18; CDR3: CASSPGDEQFF
J: TRBJ2-5; V: TRBV27; CDR3: CASSEETGTETQCF
J: TRBJ2-2; V: TRBV28; CDR3: CASSYLAGGTGELFF
J: TRBJ2-3; V: TRBV24-1; CDR3: CATSDEADPTDTQYF
J: TRBJ2-2; V: TRBV28; CDR3: CATKEGSKNTGELFF
J: TRBJ2-3; V: TRBV24-1; CDR3: CATSDSTGGLYDTQYF
J: TRBJ2-4; V: TRBV30; CDR3: CAWSVGGDIQYF
J: TRBJ1-6; V: TRBV20-1; CDR3: CSARTGSTSPLHF
J: TRBJ2-2; V: TRBV11-3; CDR3: CASSPSGLNTGELFF
J: TRBJ1-2; V: TRBV20-1; CDR3: CSAPTWDSYGYTF
J: TRBJ2-1; V: TRBV7-6; CDR3: CASSLGAFSSYNEQFF
J: TRBJ2-1; V: TRBV6-1; CDR3: CASPKARLAGGFLHNEQFF
J: TRBJ2-7; V: TRBV6-1; CDR3: CASRDRGSTYEQYF
J: TRBJ2-7; V: TRBV6-1; CDR3: CASSKGTFNEQYF
J: TRBJ2-2; V: TRBV2; CDR3: CASSGTGTGELFF
J: TRBJ2-7; V: TRBV12-3/TRBV12-4; CDR3: CASSLRPAEQYF
J: TRBJ2-1; V: TRBV5-1; CDR3: CASSTTDRDNEQFF
J: TRBJ2-7; V: TRBV9; CDR3: CASGAGPSYEQYF
J: TRBJ2-7; V: TRBV12-5; CDR3: CASGSLGTGDYEQYF
J: TRBJ2-1; V: TRBV5-4; CDR3: CASSFPGLAGGGEQFF
J: TRBJ1-5; V: TRBV6-5; CDR3: CASSSPGRNQPQHF